What follows are 32 T cell receptor beta chains derived from one specimen sequenced in a study of blood T cell repertoires in COVID-19. Assay used: immunoSEQ multiplex PCR; TCRdb lists only in-frame clones, some missing. The sample includes 300,000 to 350,000 clones, approximately 89% seen only once; the top ten take approximately 1.8%. What was sequenced was peripheral blood. The receptors here all came from a woman under 40 with COVID-19, enrolled during active disease.

The V and J genes are TRBV29-1 and TRBJ1-3; TRBD1 aligns across 8 bases. From germline, CDR1 is SQVTM and CDR2 ANQGSEA. The V segment lost 7 bases and the J segment 4 bases; nucleotides outside the gene matches: 6. The CDR3 spans 13 residues. The CDR3 coding sequence is TGCAGCGCTCGACAGGGGAGCGGAAACACCATATATTTT. It encodes CSARQGSGNTIYF.

The rearrangement joins TRBV12-3 or TRBV12-4 to TRBJ1-2, with D possibly being TRBD1 (6 bases). The CDR3 has 13 residues. With 1 base removed from V and 4 bases from J, the gap between germline ends came to 7 bases. CDR3 region: CASSLGQVYGYTF. Written as DNA, the CDR3 is TGTGCCAGCAGTTTAGGACAGGTCTATGGCTACACCTTC.

The gene calls are TRBV7-2 and TRBJ2-7, with D possibly TRBD1 on 5 matching bases. This CDR3 contains 14 residues. CDR1 is SGHTA, CDR2 FQGNSA, per germline. V was cut by 6 bases and J by 2 bases, with 14 bases left in between. CDR3 bases: TGTGCCAGCAGACCCCAGGGAAGCGCCTACGAGCAGTACTTC. Translated: CASRPQGSAYEQYF. Full variable domain (remainder filled in from reference TRBV7-2 and TRBJ2-7): GAGVSQSPSNKVTEKGKDVELRCDPISGHTALYWYRQSLGQGLEFLIYFQGNSAPDKSGLPSDRFSAERTGGSVSTLTIQRTQQEDSAVYLCASRPQGSAYEQYFGPGTRLTVT.

This clone has just a few counts. The rearrangement uses TRBV27 and TRBJ1-6; D ambiguous. V was clipped by 6 bases and J by 3 bases, with 9 bases between them. CDR1 is MNHEY and CDR2 is SMNVEV in the germline V gene (reference sequence). The CDR3 consists of 14 residues. CDR3 nucleotide sequence: TGTGCCAGCAGCCTCGTTAGCTATAATTCACCCCTCCACTTT. Its protein product is CASSLVSYNSPLHF.

The chain employs TRBV12-3 or TRBV12-4 and TRBJ2-5, with a possible D match to TRBD2 (6 bases). The length of the CDR3 is 12 residues. Trimming left V 5 bases short and J 5 bases short, with 9 bases between. CDR3 protein: CASSHAGETQYF. CDR3 sequence (DNA): TGTGCCAGCAGTCATGCGGGGGAGACCCAGTACTTC.

The genes are TRBV3-1 (or the pseudogene TRBV3-2) and TRBJ2-6; weak D call: TRBD1 (6 bases). This CDR3 is 15 amino acids long. V was shortened by 2 bases and J by 4 bases, with 9 bases between the two germline ends. Per germline, CDR1 LGHDT and CDR2 YNNKEL (reference sequence). The CDR3 region is CASSQQGTGANVLTF. CDR3 nucleotide sequence: TGTGCCAGCAGCCAACAGGGGACCGGGGCCAACGTCCTGACTTTC.

V gene TRBV19 combines with J gene TRBJ1-4; the D gene is possibly TRBD1 (6 bases). There are 14 residues in the CDR3. Trimming cost V 10 bases and J 0 bases, with 12 bases left between them. The germline gives CDR1 LNHDA, CDR2 SQIVND (reference sequence). The CDR3 DNA is TGTGCCACCAGGACAGACCCAACTAATGAAAAACTGTTTTTT. Its translation: CATRTDPTNEKLFF.

V gene TRBV2 combines with J gene TRBJ1-1; no reliable D call. Trimming stripped 6 bases from V and 5 bases from J, with 16 bases between. CDR1 is SNHLY, CDR2 FYNNEI, per germline. The CDR3 has 14 amino acids. The CDR3 bases are TGTGCCAGCAGGGAGCGAGTTCGGCAAACTGAAGCTTTCTTT. Its translation is CASRERVRQTEAFF.

The chain joins TRBV19 to TRBJ1-5; D unclear. Per the germline V gene, CDR1 is LNHDA and CDR2 is SQIVND (reference sequence). Trimming took 8 bases from V and 7 from J, leaving 15 bases between them. This CDR3 comprises 13 residues. Here the CDR3 reads CASQKTLNQPQHF. In DNA form, the CDR3 reads TGTGCCAGTCAGAAGACATTGAACCAGCCCCAGCATTTT. The entire variable domain, with the rest obtained from reference TRBV19 and TRBJ1-5, is as follows: DGGITQSPKYLFRKEGQNVTLSCEQNLNHDAMYWYRQDPGQGLRLIYYSQIVNDFQKGDIAEGYSVSREKKESFPLTVTSAQKNPTAFYLCASQKTLNQPQHFGDGTRLSIL.

This chain links TRBV4-1 with TRBJ1-1; TRBD1 matches 9 bases. With 6 bases clipped from V and 3 bases from J, the junction kept 14 bases outside the gene matches. CDR1 is MGHRA and CDR2 is YSYEKL in the germline V gene. The length of the CDR3 is 17 residues. CDR3 sequence reads: CASRPGQGLRSDTEAFF. The CDR3 DNA sequence: TGCGCCAGCAGACCTGGACAGGGGCTACGGTCGGACACTGAAGCTTTCTTT.

This clone was observed a few times. This rearrangement joins TRBV4-2 to TRBJ2-3; TRBD2 matches 12 bases. Germline-derived CDR1 and CDR2 are LGHNA and YNFKEQ. This CDR3 is built from 18 residues. Unmatched junction bases numbered 6, after V lost 0 bases and J lost 2 bases. The CDR3 DNA reads TGTGCCAGCAGCCAAGACCCCGGACTAGCGGGAACCACAGATACGCAGTATTTT. Residues: CASSQDPGLAGTTDTQYF.

This clone was found once. The genes are TRBV20-1 and TRBJ2-5, with 7 bases aligning to TRBD1. Germline assignment: CDR1 DFQATT and CDR2 SNEGSKA (reference sequence). This CDR3 contains 11 residues. CDR3 region: CRAGGQETQYF. As DNA, the CDR3 is TGCAGGGCAGGGGGCCAAGAGACCCAGTACTTC.

V gene TRBV10-1 combines with J gene TRBJ1-2; TRBD1 agrees at 7 bases. This CDR3 contains 15 residues. Germline V gene sequence: CDR1 WNHNN, CDR2 SYGVQD (reference sequence). With V trimmed by 5 bases and J by 2 bases, 8 bases remained unmatched. The CDR3 is CASSSSRGGNYGYTF. The DNA of the CDR3 is TGCGCCAGCAGTTCCTCGCGAGGGGGCAACTATGGCTACACCTTC.

The V gene is TRBV27, the J gene TRBJ1-2; tentatively, D is TRBD1 (6 bases). The CDR3 contains 13 residues. CDR1 and CDR2 from the germline V gene are MNHEY and SMNVEV (reference sequence). V was clipped by 6 bases and J by 4 bases, with 12 bases between them. The chain's CDR3 is CASSQGQIYGYTF. In DNA, the CDR3 is TGTGCCAGCAGCCAGGGACAAATCTATGGCTACACCTTC.

J is TRBJ2-5 and V is TRBV29-1; a weak D match, TRBD2 (6 bases). The CDR3 is 13 residues long. Germline CDR1 and CDR2: SQVTM and ANQGSEA. V shed 7 bases and J shed 7 bases, with 19 bases lying between them. The CDR3 protein is CSATLGGVGTQYF. As DNA, the CDR3 is TGCAGCGCCACCCTGGGCGGGGTCGGGACCCAGTACTTC.

The chain employs TRBV6-5 and TRBJ1-2; 9 bases agree with TRBD1. J was trimmed by 5 bases and V by 1 base; bases with no gene match: 5. CDR1 and CDR2 (germline): MNHEY, SVGAGI. The CDR3 has 15 amino acids. The CDR3 nucleotides read TGTGCCAGCAGTTACTGGGACAGGGCGGGGTATGGCTACACCTTC. It translates to CASSYWDRAGYGYTF.

The CDR3 spells CASSYERGSRLTDTQYF. CDR3 bases: TGCGCCAGCAGCTATGAGCGGGGGAGCAGGTTGACAGATACGCAGTATTTT. The genes are TRBV5-1 and TRBJ2-3; 8 bases agree with TRBD2. The CDR3 runs 17 residues. Germline V gene data show CDR1 as SGHRS and CDR2 as YFSETQ. V dropped 3 bases and J dropped 3; count of bases not matched to a gene: 12.

This clone was counted a single time. The chain employs TRBV24-1 and TRBJ2-3, with 8 bases matching TRBD2. Germline V lookup: CDR1 KGHDR, CDR2 SFDVKD. CDR3 size: 15 residues. Trimming took 3 bases from V and 0 from J; bases not matched to a gene: 1. The CDR3 loop is CATSDAGGSTDTQYF. The CDR3 coding sequence is TGTGCCACCAGTGATGCGGGGGGCAGCACAGATACGCAGTATTTT.

The chain is built from TRBV5-6 and TRBJ2-1, with no clear D. The V end was cut by 2 bases, the J end by 0 bases, with 9 bases between. CDR1 SGHDT and CDR2 YYEEEE come from the germline V gene. The CDR3 length is 15 residues. Here the CDR3 DNA reads TGTGCCAGCAGCTTTCTGGTGAGCTCCTACAATGAGCAGTTCTTC. This translates into CASSFLVSSYNEQFF.

This clone was seen only once. This chain links TRBV5-1 with TRBJ1-2; 7 positions agree with TRBD1. Germline V gene data show CDR1 as SGHRS and CDR2 as YFSETQ. The CDR3 sequence is 15 residues long. V shed 4 bases and J 2 bases; nucleotides not matched to a gene: 8. The CDR3 DNA reads TGCGCCAGCAGCCCCTCACAGGGGCTCAACTATGGCTACACCTTC. Protein: CASSPSQGLNYGYTF.

This rearrangement joins TRBV5-6 to TRBJ2-7; D is possibly TRBD1 (5 bases). Germline loops: CDR1 SGHDT, CDR2 YYEEEE. Trimming removed 2 bases from V and 0 bases from J, with 9 bases in between. The length of the CDR3 is 14 residues. This chain's CDR3 is CASSFFDSSYEQYV. The CDR3 DNA is TGTGCCAGCAGCTTTTTTGACAGCTCCTACGAGCAGTACGTC.

The chain employs TRBV24-1 and TRBJ1-2, with 7 bases lining up with TRBD1. V dropped 7 bases and J dropped 3; count of bases not matched to a gene: 7. From germline, CDR1 is KGHDR and CDR2 SFDVKD. CDR3 length: 14 residues. The CDR3 loop is CATSPTGADYGYTF. The CDR3 nucleotides read TGTGCCACCAGCCCTACAGGGGCCGACTATGGCTACACCTTC.

This chain links TRBV5-1 with TRBJ1-2, with a possible D match to TRBD1 (5 bases). Germline CDR1 is SGHRS and CDR2 is YFSETQ. V shed 4 bases and J shed 3 bases, with 13 bases lying between them. This CDR3 has 14 amino acids. In DNA, the CDR3 is TGCGCCAGCAGCCCAACAGGAATTTACTATGGCTACACCTTC. Protein sequence: CASSPTGIYYGYTF. Based on the CDR3 plus reference TRBV5-1 and TRBJ1-2, the full variable domain is KAGVTQTPRYLIKTRGQQVTLSCSPISGHRSVSWYQQTPGQGLQFLFEYFSETQRNKGNFPGRFSGRQFSNSRSEMNVSTLELGDSALYLCASSPTGIYYGYTFGSGTRLTVV.

DNA for the CDR3: TGTGCCAGCAGCTCTCCCAGGGGTCCGGGCAAAAACATTCAGTACTTC. Translating it yields CASSSPRGPGKNIQYF. V is TRBV5-5 and J is TRBJ2-4, with D possibly being TRBD1 (6 bases). This CDR3 is 16 amino acids long. With 3 bases removed from V and 3 bases from J, the gap between germline ends came to 16 bases. Germline CDR1 is SGHKS and CDR2 is YYEKEE (reference sequence). The full variable domain, completed using reference TRBV5-5 and TRBJ2-4, is DAGVTQSPTHLIKTRGQQVTLRCSPISGHKSVSWYQQVLGQGPQFIFQYYEKEERGRGNFPDRFSARQFPNYSSELNVNALLLGDSALYLCASSSPRGPGKNIQYFGAGTRLSVL.

The chain has TRBV5-6 and TRBJ2-2; 10 bases match TRBD1. The CDR3 totals 17 residues. Trimming cost V 4 bases and J 5 bases; bases outside gene matches: 11. Germline assignment: CDR1 SGHDT and CDR2 YYEEEE. The CDR3 loop is CASSPGTGVLMTGELFF. The CDR3 DNA follows: TGTGCCAGCAGCCCCGGGACAGGGGTTCTGATGACCGGGGAGCTGTTTTTT.

The V call is TRBV19, the J call TRBJ2-7; perhaps TRBD1 as D (6 bases). The CDR3 runs to 15 residues. V lost 4 bases and J 3 bases, leaving 16 bases between the germline ends. Germline values: CDR1 LNHDA, CDR2 SQIVND (reference sequence). CDR3 region: CASSKTSGTIYEQYV. Here the CDR3 DNA reads TGTGCCAGTAGTAAGACATCCGGGACAATCTACGAGCAGTACGTC.

V usage is TRBV5-8 and J usage is TRBJ1-4; 7 nucleotides align to TRBD1. CDR3 length equals 16 residues. Germline trimming cut 0 bases from V and 3 bases from J; bases unmatched to any gene: 5. In germline, CDR1 is SGHTS, CDR2 YDEGEE. In nucleotides, the CDR3 is TGTGCCAGCAGCTTGGAAGGGGGCGGATCTAATGAAAAACTGTTTTTT. This gives the protein CASSLEGGGSNEKLFF.

The V gene is TRBV5-1, the J gene TRBJ1-3, with 7 bases fitting TRBD1. Germline assignment: CDR1 SGHRS and CDR2 YFSETQ. The length of the CDR3 is 14 residues. V dropped 4 bases and J dropped 5; count of bases not matched to a gene: 6. CDR3 protein: CASSTGDSRNTIYF. CDR3 DNA: TGCGCCAGCAGCACCGGGGACAGCCGAAACACCATATATTTT. The variable domain in full, completed from reference TRBV5-1 and TRBJ1-3, reads KAGVTQTPRYLIKTRGQQVTLSCSPISGHRSVSWYQQTPGQGLQFLFEYFSETQRNKGNFPGRFSGRQFSNSRSEMNVSTLELGDSALYLCASSTGDSRNTIYFGEGSWLTVV.

The chain combines TRBV29-1 with TRBJ2-5; 9 nucleotides match TRBD2. This CDR3 spans 16 amino acids. Trimming at V came to 1 base and at J to 1 base, leaving 7 bases not matched to a gene. CDR1 and CDR2 (germline): SQVTM, ANQGSEA. The CDR3, as DNA: TGCAGCGTTGAAGCGTGGGTAGCGGGGGTCCAAGAGACCCAGTACTTC. This sequence encodes CSVEAWVAGVQETQYF.

J is TRBJ1-2 and V is TRBV7-8; D not certain. The CDR3 has 14 amino acids. The V gene's germline CDR1 is SGHVS and CDR2 FQNEAQ. Deletions cut 1 base from V and 9 bases from J, with 15 bases between. Here the CDR3 DNA reads TGTGCCAGCAGCTTAGGGCGGGCCGGTTCGAGCTACACCTTC. It is translated as CASSLGRAGSSYTF. Complete variable domain (other parts from reference TRBV7-8 and TRBJ1-2): GAGVSQSPRYKVAKRGQDVALRCDPISGHVSLFWYQQALGQGPEFLTYFQNEAQLDKSGLPSDRFFAERPEGSVSTLKIQRTQQEDSAVYLCASSLGRAGSSYTFGSGTRLTVV.

The chain joins TRBV5-1 to TRBJ1-1; 7 nucleotides line up with TRBD1. Germline V gene data show CDR1 as SGHRS and CDR2 as YFSETQ. The V and J ends lost 4 bases and 2 bases, in that order; junction bases with no gene match: 5. This CDR3 is built from 14 residues. The CDR3 DNA reads TGCGCCAGCAGCGGACAGGTCACAAACACTGAAGCTTTCTTT. Translated, it gives CASSGQVTNTEAFF.

The chain recombines TRBV3-1 (or the pseudogene TRBV3-2) with TRBJ2-7; D might be TRBD1 (7 bases). CDR1 and CDR2 (germline): LGHDT, YNNKEL (reference sequence). The CDR3 runs 15 residues. Trimming left V 1 base short and J 3 bases short, with 13 bases between. The CDR3 is CASSQGGGGSYEQYV. Written as DNA, the CDR3 is TGTGCCAGCAGCCAAGGTGGAGGGGGCAGCTACGAGCAGTACGTC.